This T cell receptor beta chain comes out of a study of PD-1 blockade in classical Hodgkin lymphoma. Study details: Nivolumab 3 mg/kg was given intravenously every 2 weeks. The study, taken as a whole, reports: Those starting nivolumab under 1 year post-ASCT were excluded.

Following autologous stem cell transplantation, relapse occurred in every patient, and exposure to brentuximab vedotin varied. In germline, CDR1 is PRHDT, CDR2 FYEKMQ (reference sequence). This CDR3 has 14 residues. Trimming removed 5 bases at V and 2 bases at J, with 13 bases between. Comments on this clone: Its antigen is not identified.

The data were produced by immunoSEQ multiplex PCR, yet TCRdb's version contains in-frame clones alone and is incomplete. The sample lists tens of thousands of clones; 89% were seen once. The material was peripheral blood mononuclear cells (PBMCs), obtained at baseline. The source of this sequence is a human donor with classical Hodgkin lymphoma. This rearrangement joins TRBV13 to TRBJ2-7, with TRBD2 as a possible D gene (5 bases). The CDR3 DNA follows: TGTGCCAGCAGCCCCCCCGGGGAGACCTACGAGCAGTACTTC. This translates into CASSPPGETYEQYF. Filled out from reference TRBV13 and TRBJ2-7, the complete variable domain reads AAGVIQSPRHLIKEKRETATLKCYPIPRHDTVYWYQQGPGQDPQFLISFYEKMQSDKGSIPDRFSAQQFSDYHSELNMSSLELGDSALYFCASSPPGETYEQYFGPGTRLTVT.